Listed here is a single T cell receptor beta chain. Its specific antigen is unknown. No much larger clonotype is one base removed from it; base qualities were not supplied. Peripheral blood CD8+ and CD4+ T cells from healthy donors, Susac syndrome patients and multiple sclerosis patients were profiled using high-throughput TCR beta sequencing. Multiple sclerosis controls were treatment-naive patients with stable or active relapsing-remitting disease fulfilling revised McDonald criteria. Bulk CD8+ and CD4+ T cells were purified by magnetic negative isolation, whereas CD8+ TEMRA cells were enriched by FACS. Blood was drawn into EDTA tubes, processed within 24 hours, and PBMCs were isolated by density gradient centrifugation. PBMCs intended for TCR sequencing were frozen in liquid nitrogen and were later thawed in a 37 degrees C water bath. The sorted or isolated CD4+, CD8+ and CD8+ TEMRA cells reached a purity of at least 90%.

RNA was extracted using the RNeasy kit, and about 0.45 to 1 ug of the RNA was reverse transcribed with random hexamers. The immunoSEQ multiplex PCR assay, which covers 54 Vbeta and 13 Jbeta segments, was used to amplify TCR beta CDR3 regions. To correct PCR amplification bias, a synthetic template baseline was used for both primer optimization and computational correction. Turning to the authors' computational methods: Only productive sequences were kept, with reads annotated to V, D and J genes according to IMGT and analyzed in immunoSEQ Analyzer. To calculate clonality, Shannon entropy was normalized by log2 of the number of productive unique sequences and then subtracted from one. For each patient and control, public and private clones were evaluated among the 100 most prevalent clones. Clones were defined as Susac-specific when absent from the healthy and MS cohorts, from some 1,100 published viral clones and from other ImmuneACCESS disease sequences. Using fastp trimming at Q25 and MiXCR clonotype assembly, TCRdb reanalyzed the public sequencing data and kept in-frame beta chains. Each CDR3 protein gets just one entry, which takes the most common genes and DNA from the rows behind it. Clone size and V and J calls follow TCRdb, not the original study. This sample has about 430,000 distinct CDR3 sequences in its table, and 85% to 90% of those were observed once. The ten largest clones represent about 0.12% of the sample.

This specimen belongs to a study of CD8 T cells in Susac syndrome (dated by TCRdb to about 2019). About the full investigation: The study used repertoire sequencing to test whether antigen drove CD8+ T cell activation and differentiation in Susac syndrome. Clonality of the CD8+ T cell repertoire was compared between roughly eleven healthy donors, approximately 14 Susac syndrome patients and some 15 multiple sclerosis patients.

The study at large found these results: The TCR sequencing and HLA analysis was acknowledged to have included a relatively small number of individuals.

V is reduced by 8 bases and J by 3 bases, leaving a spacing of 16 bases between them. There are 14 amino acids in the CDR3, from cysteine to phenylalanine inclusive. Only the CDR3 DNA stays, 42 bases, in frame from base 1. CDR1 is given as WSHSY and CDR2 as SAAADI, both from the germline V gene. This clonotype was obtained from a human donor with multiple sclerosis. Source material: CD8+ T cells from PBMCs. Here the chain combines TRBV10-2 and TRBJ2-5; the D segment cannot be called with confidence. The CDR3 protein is CASPVPADEETQYF. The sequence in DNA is TGCGCCAGCCCAGTGCCGGCCGACGAAGAGACCCAGTACTTC.